This record covers a single TCR beta chain. No antigen is known for it. Each sample gave at least 6.5 million isolated PBMCs. These data are taken from a study of blood T cells in healthy people across ages. Study-level points and caveats: The study regarded diversity estimates from one million T cells as underestimates. Both naive CD4+ cell counts and diversity were greater in long-lived donors than in aged donors.

With 7 bases clipped from V and 2 bases from J, the junction kept 16 bases outside the gene matches. Germline CDR1 SQVTM, CDR2 ANQGSEA. This CDR3 comprises 16 residues. Next came a second PCR, run for about 7 to 12 cycles, which used a sample-barcoded 5' primer along with a J-beta primer mix. Researchers report that a template-switch adaptor with 12 random nucleotides tagged each cDNA molecule. TCRdb reprocessed the 5' RACE reads with MiXCR, giving one entry per CDR3 protein. Among roughly 1.5 million distinct CDR3 sequences, less than 45% were seen once, and the ten largest hold about 4.1%. The rearrangement joins TRBV29-1 to TRBJ2-7; 8 positions match TRBD1. Sample: blood. The clonotype comes from a woman aged 18-29 years in good health. CDR3 nucleotide sequence: TGCAGCGCTGCTGGGACAGGAAGGTGGTGGACCTACGAGCAGTACTTC. Protein sequence: CSAAGTGRWWTYEQYF.